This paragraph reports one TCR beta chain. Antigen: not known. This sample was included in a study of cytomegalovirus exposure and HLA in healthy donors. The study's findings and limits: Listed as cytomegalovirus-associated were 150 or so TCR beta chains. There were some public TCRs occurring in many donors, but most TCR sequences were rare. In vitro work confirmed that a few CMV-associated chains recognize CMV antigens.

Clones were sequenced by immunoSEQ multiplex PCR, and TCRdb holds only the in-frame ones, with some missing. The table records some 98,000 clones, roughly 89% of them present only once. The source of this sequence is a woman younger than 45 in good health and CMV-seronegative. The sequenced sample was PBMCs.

The CDR3 is CASSLALTDSYQQYF. As DNA, the CDR3 is TGCGCCAGCAGCTTGGCCCTGACCGACAGTTACCAGCAGTACTTC. This chain uses TRBV5-1 with TRBJ2-7; D might be TRBD1 (5 bases). The germline V gene has CDR1 SGHRS and CDR2 YFSETQ. V was clipped by 0 bases and J by 8 bases, with 18 bases between them. This CDR3 is 15 amino acids long.